The sequence of this T cell receptor beta chain was determined in a study of fetal regulatory T cell absence and autoimmunity. Study in general: Without clinical diabetes, IPEX patients showed exocrine pancreas autoimmunity. Whole-study results and caveats: Pancreas and cord blood did not differ much in TRB family usage. In IPEX, the enrichment was taken to support antigen-driven autoimmunity before birth. Pancreas TCRs were oligoclonally enriched versus cord blood, some clones over 100-fold.

TCRdb keeps only in-frame clones here, not all; method: immunoSEQ multiplex PCR. Of some 46,000 clones listed, roughly 80% are singletons. V was pared by 4 bases and J by 7 bases, with 17 bases between. Germline CDR1 and CDR2: GTSNPN and SVGIG (reference sequence). CDR3 size: 14 residues. As to this clone: What it recognizes is unknown.

The TCR was taken from a newborn boy with IPEX syndrome. This chain links TRBV30 with TRBJ2-1; possibly TRBD2 for D (5 bases). The sample comprised cord blood. The CDR3 DNA sequence: TGTGCCTGGAACCATCGGCTATCGGGGAATGAGCAGTTCTTC. It is translated as CAWNHRLSGNEQFF.